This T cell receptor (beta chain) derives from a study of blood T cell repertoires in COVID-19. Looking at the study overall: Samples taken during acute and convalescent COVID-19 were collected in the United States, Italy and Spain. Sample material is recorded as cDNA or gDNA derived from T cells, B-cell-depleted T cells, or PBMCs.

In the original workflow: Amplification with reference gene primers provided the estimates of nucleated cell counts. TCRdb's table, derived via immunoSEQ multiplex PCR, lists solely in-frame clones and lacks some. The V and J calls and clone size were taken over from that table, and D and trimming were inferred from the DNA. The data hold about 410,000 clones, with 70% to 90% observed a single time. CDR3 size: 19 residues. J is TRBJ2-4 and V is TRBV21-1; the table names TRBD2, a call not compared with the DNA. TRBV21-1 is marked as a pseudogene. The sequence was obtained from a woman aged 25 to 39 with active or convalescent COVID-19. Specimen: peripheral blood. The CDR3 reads CASSQTGTSGRLAKNIQYF. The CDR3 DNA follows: TGTGCCAGCAGCCAAACCGGGACTAGCGGGAGACTAGCCAAAAACATTCAGTACTTC.